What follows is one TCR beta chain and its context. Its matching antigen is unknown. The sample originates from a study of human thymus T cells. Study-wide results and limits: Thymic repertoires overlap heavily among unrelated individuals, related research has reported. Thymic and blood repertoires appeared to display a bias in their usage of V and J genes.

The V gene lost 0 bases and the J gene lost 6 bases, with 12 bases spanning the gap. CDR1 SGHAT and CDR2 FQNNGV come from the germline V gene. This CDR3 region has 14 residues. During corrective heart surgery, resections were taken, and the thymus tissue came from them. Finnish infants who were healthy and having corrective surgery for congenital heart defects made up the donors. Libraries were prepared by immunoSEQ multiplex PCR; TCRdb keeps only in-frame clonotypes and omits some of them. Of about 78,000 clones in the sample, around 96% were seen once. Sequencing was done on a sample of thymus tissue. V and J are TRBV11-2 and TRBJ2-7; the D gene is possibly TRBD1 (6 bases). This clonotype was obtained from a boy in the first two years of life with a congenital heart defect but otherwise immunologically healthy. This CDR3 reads CASSLDRFRGEQYF. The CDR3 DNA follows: TGTGCCAGCAGCTTAGATCGTTTCAGGGGCGAGCAGTACTTC.